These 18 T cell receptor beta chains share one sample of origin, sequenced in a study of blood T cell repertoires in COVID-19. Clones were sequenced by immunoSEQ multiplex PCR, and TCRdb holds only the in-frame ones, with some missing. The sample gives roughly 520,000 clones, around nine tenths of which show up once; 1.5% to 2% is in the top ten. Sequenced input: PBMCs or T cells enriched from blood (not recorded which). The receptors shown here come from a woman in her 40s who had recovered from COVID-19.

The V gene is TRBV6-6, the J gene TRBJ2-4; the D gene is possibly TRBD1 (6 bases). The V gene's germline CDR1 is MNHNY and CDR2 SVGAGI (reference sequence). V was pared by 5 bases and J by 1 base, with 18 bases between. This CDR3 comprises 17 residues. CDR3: CASSLYPGTSAKNIQYF. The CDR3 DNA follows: TGTGCCAGCAGTCTCTATCCCGGGACATCGGCCAAAAACATTCAGTACTTC.

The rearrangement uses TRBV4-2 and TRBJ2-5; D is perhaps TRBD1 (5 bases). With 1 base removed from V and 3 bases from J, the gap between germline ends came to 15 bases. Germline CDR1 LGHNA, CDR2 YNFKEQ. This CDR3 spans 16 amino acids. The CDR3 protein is CASSQVSTGTEETQYF. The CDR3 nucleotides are TGTGCCAGCAGCCAAGTTAGTACAGGAACCGAAGAGACCCAGTACTTC.

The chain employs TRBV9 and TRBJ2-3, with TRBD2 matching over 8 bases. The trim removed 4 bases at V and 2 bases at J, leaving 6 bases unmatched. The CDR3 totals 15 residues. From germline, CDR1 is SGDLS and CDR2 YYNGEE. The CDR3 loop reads CASSPTGLATDTQYF. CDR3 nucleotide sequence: TGTGCCAGCAGCCCCACAGGACTAGCCACAGATACGCAGTATTTT. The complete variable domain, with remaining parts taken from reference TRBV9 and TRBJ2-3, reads DSGVTQTPKHLITATGQRVTLRCSPRSGDLSVYWYQQSLDQGLQFLIQYYNGEERAKGNILERFSAQQFPDLHSELNLSSLELGDSALYFCASSPTGLATDTQYFGPGTRLTVL.

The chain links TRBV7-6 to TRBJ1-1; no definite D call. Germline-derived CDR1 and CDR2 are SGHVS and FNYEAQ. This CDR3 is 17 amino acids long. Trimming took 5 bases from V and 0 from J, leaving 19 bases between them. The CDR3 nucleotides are TGTGCCAGCAGCCCAGCGGGGATGTTATCCATGAACACTGAAGCTTTCTTT. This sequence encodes CASSPAGMLSMNTEAFF.

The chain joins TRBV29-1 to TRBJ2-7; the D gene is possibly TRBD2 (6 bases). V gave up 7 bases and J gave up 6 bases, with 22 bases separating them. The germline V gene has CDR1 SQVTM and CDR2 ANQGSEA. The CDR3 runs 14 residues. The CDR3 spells CSAGGVGNGIEQYF. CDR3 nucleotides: TGCAGCGCCGGGGGTGTGGGAAACGGGATCGAGCAGTACTTC.

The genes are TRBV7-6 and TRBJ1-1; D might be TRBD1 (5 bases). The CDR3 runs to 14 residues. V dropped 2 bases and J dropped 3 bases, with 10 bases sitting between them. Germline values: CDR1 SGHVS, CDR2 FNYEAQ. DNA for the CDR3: TGTGCCAGCAGCTTATGGTCGGGGGACACTGAAGCTTTCTTT. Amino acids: CASSLWSGDTEAFF. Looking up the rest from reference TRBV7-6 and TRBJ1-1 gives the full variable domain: GAGVSQSPRYKVTKRGQDVALRCDPISGHVSLYWYRQALGQGPEFLTYFNYEAQQDKSGLPNDRFSAERPEGSISTLTIQRTEQRDSAMYRCASSLWSGDTEAFFGQGTRLTVV.

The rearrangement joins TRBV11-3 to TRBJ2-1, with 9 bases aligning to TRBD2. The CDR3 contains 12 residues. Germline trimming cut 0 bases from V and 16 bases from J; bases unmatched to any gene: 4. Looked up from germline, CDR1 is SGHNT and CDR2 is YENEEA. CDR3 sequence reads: CASSLDGTSTFF. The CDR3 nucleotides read TGTGCCAGCAGCTTAGACGGGACTAGCACCTTCTTC. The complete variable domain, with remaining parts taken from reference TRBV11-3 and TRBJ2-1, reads EAGVVQSPRYKIIEKKQPVAFWCNPISGHNTLYWYLQNLGQGPELLIRYENEEAVDDSQLPKDRFSAERLKGVDSTLKIQPAELGDSAVYLCASSLDGTSTFFGPGTRLTVL.

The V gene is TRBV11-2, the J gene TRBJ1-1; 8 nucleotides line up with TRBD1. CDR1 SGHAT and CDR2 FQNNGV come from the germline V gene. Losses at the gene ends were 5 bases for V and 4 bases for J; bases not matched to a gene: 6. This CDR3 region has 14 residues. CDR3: CASSLDRESTEAFF. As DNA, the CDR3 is TGTGCCAGCAGCCTGGACAGGGAGTCCACTGAAGCTTTCTTT.

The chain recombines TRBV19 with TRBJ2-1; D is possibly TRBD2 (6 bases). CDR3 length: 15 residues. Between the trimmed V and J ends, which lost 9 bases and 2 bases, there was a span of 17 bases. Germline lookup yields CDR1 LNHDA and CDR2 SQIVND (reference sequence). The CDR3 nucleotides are TGTGCCAGGACGATGGGGGGAAAGCCCTACAATGAGCAGTTCTTC. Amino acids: CARTMGGKPYNEQFF.

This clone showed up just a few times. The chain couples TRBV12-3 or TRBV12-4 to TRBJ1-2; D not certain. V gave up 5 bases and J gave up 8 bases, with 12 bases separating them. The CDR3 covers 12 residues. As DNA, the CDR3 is TGTGCCAGCAGTCCCGGGGAGGGAGGCTACACCTTC. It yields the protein CASSPGEGGYTF.

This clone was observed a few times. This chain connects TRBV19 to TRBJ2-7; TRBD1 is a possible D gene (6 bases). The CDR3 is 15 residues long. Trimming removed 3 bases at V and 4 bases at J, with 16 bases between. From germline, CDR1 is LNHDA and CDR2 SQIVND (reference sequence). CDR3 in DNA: TGTGCCAGTAGTATGGAAAGGGGGTCTGGATACGAGCAGTACTTC. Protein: CASSMERGSGYEQYF.

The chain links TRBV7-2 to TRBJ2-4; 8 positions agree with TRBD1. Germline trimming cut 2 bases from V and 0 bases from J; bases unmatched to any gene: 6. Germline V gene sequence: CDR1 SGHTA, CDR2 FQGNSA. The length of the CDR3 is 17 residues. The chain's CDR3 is CASSLTGTGIAKNIQYF. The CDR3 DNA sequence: TGTGCCAGCAGCTTAACTGGGACAGGAATAGCCAAAAACATTCAGTACTTC. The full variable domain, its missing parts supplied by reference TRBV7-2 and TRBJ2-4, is GAGVSQSPSNKVTEKGKDVELRCDPISGHTALYWYRQSLGQGLEFLIYFQGNSAPDKSGLPSDRFSAERTGGSVSTLTIQRTQQEDSAVYLCASSLTGTGIAKNIQYFGAGTRLSVL.

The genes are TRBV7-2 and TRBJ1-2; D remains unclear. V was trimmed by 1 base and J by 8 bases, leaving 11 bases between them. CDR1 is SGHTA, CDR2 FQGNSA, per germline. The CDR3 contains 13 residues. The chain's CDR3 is CASSLEIGSGYTF. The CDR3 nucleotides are TGTGCCAGCAGCTTAGAGATAGGGAGCGGCTACACCTTC.

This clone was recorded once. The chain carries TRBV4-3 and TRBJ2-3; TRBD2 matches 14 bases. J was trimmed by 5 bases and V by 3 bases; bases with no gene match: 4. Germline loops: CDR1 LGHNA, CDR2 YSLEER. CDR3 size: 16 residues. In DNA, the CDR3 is TGCGCCAGCAGCCAGGGACTAGCGGGAGTTCAAGATACGCAGTATTTT. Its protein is CASSQGLAGVQDTQYF.

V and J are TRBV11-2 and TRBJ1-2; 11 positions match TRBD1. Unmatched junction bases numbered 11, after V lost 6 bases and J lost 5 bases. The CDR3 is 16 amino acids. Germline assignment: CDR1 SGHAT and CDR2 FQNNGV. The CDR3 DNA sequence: TGTGCCAGCAGTCTCCCTACCGGGGACAGGGGGTATGGCTACACCTTC. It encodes CASSLPTGDRGYGYTF.

The CDR3 region has the DNA TGTGCCAGCAGCTTAGATCGGGGGAGTGAGCAGTTCTTC. Its protein is CASSLDRGSEQFF. This rearrangement joins TRBV11-1 to TRBJ2-1; a possible D gene is TRBD2 (6 bases). Germline lookup yields CDR1 SGHAT and CDR2 FQDESV (reference sequence). The CDR3 runs 13 residues. V lost 1 base and J 9 bases, leaving 10 bases between the germline ends. The full variable domain, in which reference TRBV11-1 and TRBJ2-1 provide the parts outside the CDR3, is EAEVAQSPRYKITEKSQAVAFWCDPISGHATLYWYRQILGQGPELLVQFQDESVVDDSQLPKDRFSAERLKGVDSTLKIQPAELGDSAMYLCASSLDRGSEQFFGPGTRLTVL.

CDR3 in amino acids: CASSPRGNYEQYF. DNA for the CDR3: TGTGCCAGCAGCCCCAGGGGGAACTACGAGCAGTACTTC. The chain links TRBV6-5 to TRBJ2-7, with TRBD1 matching 7 bases. There are 13 residues in the CDR3. CDR1 and CDR2 from the germline V gene are MNHEY and SVGAGI. The junction had 5 bases not matched to a gene; V was cut back by 6 bases and J by 3 bases.

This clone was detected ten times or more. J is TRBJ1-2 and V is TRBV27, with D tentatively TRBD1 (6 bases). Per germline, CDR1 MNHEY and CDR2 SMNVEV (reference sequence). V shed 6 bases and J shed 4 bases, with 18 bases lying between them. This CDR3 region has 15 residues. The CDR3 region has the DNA TGTGCCAGCAGAGCTAGACAGGTCCGAGGCTATGGCTACACCTTC. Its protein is CASRARQVRGYGYTF.